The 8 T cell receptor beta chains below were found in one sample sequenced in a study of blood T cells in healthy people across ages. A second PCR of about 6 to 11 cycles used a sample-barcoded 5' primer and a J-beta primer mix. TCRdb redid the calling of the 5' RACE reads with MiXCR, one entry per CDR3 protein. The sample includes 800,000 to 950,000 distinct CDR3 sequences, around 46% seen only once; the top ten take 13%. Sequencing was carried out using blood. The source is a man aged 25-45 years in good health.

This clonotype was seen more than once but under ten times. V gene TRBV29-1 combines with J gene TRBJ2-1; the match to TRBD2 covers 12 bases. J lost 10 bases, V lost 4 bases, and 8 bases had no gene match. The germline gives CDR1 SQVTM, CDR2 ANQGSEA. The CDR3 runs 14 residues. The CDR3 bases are TGCAGCGTTGGTCCTAGCGGGGGGGGAGGAGAGCAGTTCTTC. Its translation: CSVGPSGGGGEQFF.

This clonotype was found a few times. The DNA for the CDR3 is TGTGCCAGCAGCTCGGGACAGGGTGATAGCAATCAGCCCCAGCATTTT. This translates into CASSSGQGDSNQPQHF. The rearrangement joins TRBV7-9 to TRBJ1-5; the match to TRBD1 covers 9 bases. Germline loops: CDR1 SEHNR, CDR2 FQNEAQ (reference sequence). The CDR3 is 16 residues long. J lost 0 bases, V lost 4 bases, and 4 bases had no gene match.

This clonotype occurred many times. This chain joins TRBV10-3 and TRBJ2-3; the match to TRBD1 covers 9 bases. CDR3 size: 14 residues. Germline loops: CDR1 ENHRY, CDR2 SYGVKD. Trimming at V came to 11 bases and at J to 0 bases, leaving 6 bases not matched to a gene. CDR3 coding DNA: TGTGCCGTCGGGACAGGGTCTAGCACAGATACGCAGTATTTT. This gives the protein CAVGTGSSTDTQYF.

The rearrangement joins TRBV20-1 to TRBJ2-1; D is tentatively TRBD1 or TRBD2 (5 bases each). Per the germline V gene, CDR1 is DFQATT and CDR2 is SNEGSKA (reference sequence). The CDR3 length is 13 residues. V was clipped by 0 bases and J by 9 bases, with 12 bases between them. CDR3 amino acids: CSARDKRGSEQFF. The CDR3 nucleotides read TGCAGTGCTAGAGATAAGAGGGGAAGTGAGCAGTTCTTC.

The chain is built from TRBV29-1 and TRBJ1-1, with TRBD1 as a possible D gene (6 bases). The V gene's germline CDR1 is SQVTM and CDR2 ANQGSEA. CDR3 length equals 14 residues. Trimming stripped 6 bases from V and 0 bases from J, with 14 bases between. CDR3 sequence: CSVDGQRLNTEAFF. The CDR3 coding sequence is TGCAGCGTCGACGGACAGCGGCTGAACACTGAAGCTTTCTTT.

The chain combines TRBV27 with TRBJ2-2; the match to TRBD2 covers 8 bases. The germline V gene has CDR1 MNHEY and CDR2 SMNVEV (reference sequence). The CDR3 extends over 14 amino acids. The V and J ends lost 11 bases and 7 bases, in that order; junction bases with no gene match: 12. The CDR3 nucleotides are TGTGCCGGCAATCGGGGGGGATCGGTCGGGGAGCTGTTTTTT. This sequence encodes CAGNRGGSVGELFF.

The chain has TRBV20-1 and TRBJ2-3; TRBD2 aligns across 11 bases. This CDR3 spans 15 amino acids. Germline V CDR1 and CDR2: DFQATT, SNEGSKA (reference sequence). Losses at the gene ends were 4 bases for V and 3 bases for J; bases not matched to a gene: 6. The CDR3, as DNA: TGCAGTGCTAATCCACTAGCGGGAGTAACAGATACGCAGTATTTT. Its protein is CSANPLAGVTDTQYF.

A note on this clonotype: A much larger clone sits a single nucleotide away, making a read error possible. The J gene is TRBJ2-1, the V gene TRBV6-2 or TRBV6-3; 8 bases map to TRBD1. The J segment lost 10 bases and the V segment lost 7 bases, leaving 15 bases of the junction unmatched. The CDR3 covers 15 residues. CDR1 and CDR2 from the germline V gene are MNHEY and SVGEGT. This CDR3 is CASTPLRDRGHEQFF. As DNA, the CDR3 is TGTGCCAGCACCCCTTTGAGAGACAGGGGCCACGAGCAGTTCTTC.